Sequencing of this TCR beta chain was carried out in a study of T cell repertoires in cytomegalovirus infection. Trimming pared 3 bases from V and 1 base from J, leaving 13 bases between. The CDR3 has 15 residues. MiXCR was run by TCRdb on the reads, yielding one entry per CDR3 protein. This sample has some 130,000 distinct CDR3 sequences, with approximately 9.2% found just once. The sample holds many counts of this clonotype. The receptor was isolated from a human donor in good health (CMV status not recorded). Some clones in this sample may be carry-over from other donors' samples. The rearrangement uses TRBV12-3 or TRBV12-4 and TRBJ2-7, with D tentatively TRBD1 (6 bases). The sample taken for sequencing was PBMCs. The CDR3 bases are TGTGCCAGCAGTTTGGACAGAGGCGCATCCTACGAGCAGTACTTC. This codes for CASSLDRGASYEQYF.